Listed below are T cell receptor beta chains from one sample, sequenced in a study of T cell repertoires in cytomegalovirus infection. TCRdb reprocessed the reads with MiXCR, giving one entry per CDR3 protein. The sample lists hundreds of thousands of distinct CDR3 sequences, roughly 16% occurring once. The sequencing input was PBMCs. The receptors originated from a human donor in good health (CMV status not recorded). Some clones in this sample may be carry-over from other donors' samples. Each CDR3 is given with its conserved first and last residue. The D gene is left open where the match is weak. Clone size is given for some rows only: seen once, a few or many times, or a class if the clone is expanded.

D	V	size	J	CDR3	DNA
TRBD1	TRBV6-5	few	TRBJ1-6	CASSQGVYNSPLHF	TGTGCCAGCAGTCAGGGGGTGTATAATTCACCCCTCCACTTT
-	TRBV14	few	TRBJ2-7	CASSQVGGAYYEQYF	TGTGCCAGCAGCCAAGTAGGGGGGGCCTACTACGAGCAGTACTTC
-	TRBV2	many	TRBJ2-2	CASSSRQGNTGELFF	TGTGCCAGTTCCTCGCGGCAGGGGAACACCGGGGAGCTGTTTTTT
-	TRBV12-3/TRBV12-4	few	TRBJ1-3	CASRRQSAGNTIYF	TGTGCCAGCAGGCGACAGTCGGCCGGAAACACCATATATTTT
-	TRBV20-1	-	TRBJ1-5	CSASLLRSGNQPQHF	TGCAGTGCTAGCTTGCTGCGGTCTGGCAATCAGCCCCAGCATTTT
TRBD1	TRBV28	few	TRBJ2-1	CASSLTGNNEQFF	TGTGCCAGCAGTTTGACAGGGAATAATGAGCAGTTCTTC
TRBD2	TRBV7-6	many	TRBJ2-7	CASSLEAGGTSSYEQYF	TGTGCCAGCAGCTTAGAGGCCGGCGGGACTAGCTCCTACGAGCAGTACTTC
-	TRBV4-3	few	TRBJ2-6	CASSPALIAGLNSGANVLTF	TGCGCCAGCAGCCCTGCTTTGATTGCGGGCCTCAACTCTGGGGCCAACGTCCTGACTTTC
-	TRBV20-1	few	TRBJ2-1	CSATRRSLLGDEQFF	TGCAGTGCTACCCGACGGAGCCTGCTTGGGGATGAGCAGTTCTTC
TRBD1	TRBV6-1	many	TRBJ2-3	CANGQGSHTDTQYF	TGTGCCAACGGACAGGGCTCGCACACAGATACGCAGTATTTT
-	TRBV14	many	TRBJ1-1	CASSRTAGGTEAFF	TGTGCCAGCAGCCGGACCGCGGGGGGGACTGAAGCTTTCTTT
TRBD1	TRBV28	-	TRBJ2-6	CASSFQGAGANVLTF	TGTGCCAGCAGTTTCCAGGGGGCTGGGGCCAACGTCCTGACTTTC
-	TRBV5-6	-	TRBJ2-1	CASSPWGSSYNEQFF	TGTGCCAGCAGCCCCTGGGGGAGCTCCTACAATGAGCAGTTCTTC
TRBD1	TRBV25-1	many	TRBJ1-1	CASSQGQGMNTEAFF	TGTGCCAGCAGTCAGGGACAGGGAATGAACACTGAAGCTTTCTTT
-	TRBV19	-	TRBJ1-4	CASSIRASTNEKLFF	TGTGCCAGTAGTATCAGGGCTTCAACTAATGAAAAACTGTTTTTT
-	TRBV6-6	-	TRBJ1-5	CASSRYLQGTWRMNQPQHF	TGTGCCAGCAGTAGATACTTACAAGGGACATGGCGTATGAATCAGCCCCAGCATTTT
TRBD1	TRBV7-2	many	TRBJ1-5	CASSFTQGFQPQHF	TGTGCCAGCAGCTTCACACAGGGGTTTCAGCCCCAGCATTTT
-	TRBV25-1	many	TRBJ2-1	CASSVLARSSYNEQFF	TGTGCCAGCAGTGTACTAGCCCGAAGCTCCTACAATGAGCAGTTCTTC
-	TRBV28	many	TRBJ1-2	CASSLPAGDGYTF	TGTGCCAGCAGTTTACCTGCAGGGGATGGCTACACCTTC
TRBD1	TRBV4-1	many	TRBJ1-1	CASSHGTGVTEAFF	TGCGCCAGCAGCCATGGGACAGGGGTCACTGAAGCTTTCTTT
TRBD1	TRBV28	few	TRBJ2-1	CASSLGTGARSSYNEQFF	TGTGCCAGCAGTTTGGGGACAGGGGCACGGAGCTCCTACAATGAGCAGTTCTTC
-	TRBV18	few	TRBJ2-7	CASSPPLWGGGDSYEQYF	TGTGCCAGCTCACCACCCCTCTGGGGGGGGGGCGACTCCTACGAGCAGTACTTC
-	TRBV4-3	few	TRBJ1-2	CASSQEAANYGYTF	TGCGCCAGCAGCCAAGAGGCGGCTAACTATGGCTACACCTTC
-	TRBV7-2	many	TRBJ2-7	CASSLGRGFSREQYF	TGTGCCAGCAGCTTAGGGCGGGGATTCAGCCGCGAGCAGTACTTC
-	TRBV28	few	TRBJ2-3	CASESGAESGTDTQYF	TGTGCCAGCGAGTCGGGGGCGGAGTCTGGCACAGATACGCAGTATTTT
TRBD1	TRBV3-1	-	TRBJ1-6	CASSQETGDNSPLHF	TGTGCCAGCAGCCAAGAGACAGGGGACAATTCACCCCTCCACTTT
-	TRBV20-1	few	TRBJ2-7	CSATPGPSSYEQYF	TGCAGTGCTACCCCGGGGCCCAGCTCCTACGAGCAGTACTTC
-	TRBV5-4	few	TRBJ2-2	CASSLPQGQDGELFF	TGTGCCAGCAGCTTGCCGCAGGGGCAGGACGGGGAGCTGTTTTTT
-	TRBV7-9	few	TRBJ2-7	CASSLVSVYEQYF	TGTGCCAGCAGCTTAGTGTCGGTTTACGAGCAGTACTTC